The sequence of this T cell receptor beta chain was determined in a study of regulatory T cells in long-lasting Graves disease. Turning to the study itself: Antithyroid drug intake by newly diagnosed Graves' patients had lasted under 3 months.

Time point noted: newly diagnosed GD, antithyroid drugs for less than 3 months. TCR sequences were obtained from RNA taken from PBMCs. In this sample, this clonotype turned up a few times. Both iRepertoire HTBI primers and Arm-PCR of CDR3 regions were used to build the TCR beta libraries. TCRdb fed the multiplex PCR reads into MiXCR, producing one record per CDR3 protein. This sample carries hundreds of thousands of distinct CDR3 sequences, 15% to 20% of them seen once, and the ten largest clones take roughly 18%. These data also featured in a second study, about T cells in Graves' hyperthyroidism and ophthalmopathy.

The clonotype comes from a woman in her 30s with Graves disease. The sequencing used peripheral blood mononuclear cells (PBMCs), collected at new diagnosis, from a patient treated with antithyroid drugs.

The CDR3 nucleotides are TGCAGTGCCTGGACTAGCGGGGCGACCTACAATGAGCAGTTCTTC. Protein sequence: CSAWTSGATYNEQFF. The rearrangement joins TRBV20-1 to TRBJ2-1, with 12 bases fitting TRBD2. Germline V gene sequence: CDR1 DFQATT, CDR2 SNEGSKA (reference sequence). CDR3 length: 15 residues. The V segment lost 6 bases and the J segment 2 bases; nucleotides outside the gene matches: 5.